These T cell receptor beta chains were read from a single sample in a study of blood T cell repertoires in COVID-19. The protocol was immunoSEQ multiplex PCR, while the TCRdb copy is restricted to in-frame clones and leaves out a portion. The data hold some 140,000 clones, with about 89% observed a single time. The sample comprised peripheral blood. All receptors derive from a man aged 45 to 65 with acute or convalescent COVID-19. The CDR3 runs from the conserved cysteine through the conserved F or W. Each record gives: CDR3 length, J gene, clone size, D gene, V gene, CDR3 protein, CDR3 DNA. A D gene is named only where the DNA matches it firmly. Some rows mark clone size as missing; the rest say once, few, many or name a class of expanded clone.

15 TRBJ1-4 . . TRBV4-2 CASSLTRDQNEKLFF TGTGCCAGCAGCCTAACCCGGGATCAGAATGAAAAACTGTTTTTT
17 TRBJ2-7 . TRBD1 TRBV28 CASSVLLGTGGGYEQYF TGTGCCAGCAGTGTCCTGCTCGGGACAGGGGGCGGGTACGAGCAGTACTTC
15 TRBJ1-2 . TRBD1 TRBV28 CASIPGGRGLYGYTF TGTGCCAGCATCCCTGGGGGCAGGGGGCTATATGGCTACACCTTC
16 TRBJ1-6 . . TRBV9 CASSVTADSDNSPLHF TGTGCCAGCAGCGTAACGGCGGACAGCGATAATTCACCCCTCCACTTT
13 TRBJ2-7 . . TRBV29-1 CSVHDIKSYEQYF TGCAGCGTGCATGACATCAAGTCCTACGAGCAGTACTTC
16 TRBJ2-3 . . TRBV5-1 CASSVGLQGSTDTQYF TGCGCCAGCAGCGTAGGCCTCCAGGGGAGCACAGATACGCAGTATTTT
20 TRBJ2-4 . TRBD2 TRBV5-4 CASSSFSSGPTWGAKNIQYF TGTGCCAGCAGCTCTTTTTCTAGCGGGCCTACCTGGGGGGCCAAAAACATTCAGTACTTC
14 TRBJ1-6 . . TRBV19 CASMATAYNSPLHF TGTGCCAGTATGGCGACAGCGTATAATTCACCCCTCCACTTT
17 TRBJ2-3 . . TRBV3-1/TRBV3-2 CASSLNREAGPTDTQYF TGTGCCAGCAGCCTAAACCGGGAAGCAGGCCCCACAGATACGCAGTATTTT
15 TRBJ1-4 . . TRBV27 CASSPTAAGDEKLFF TGTGCCAGCAGTCCAACTGCGGCAGGGGATGAAAAACTGTTTTTT
16 TRBJ2-2 . . TRBV28 CASSSPGTTNTGELFF TGTGCCAGCAGTTCCCCCGGGACAACGAACACCGGGGAGCTGTTTTTT
16 TRBJ1-4 once . TRBV7-2 CASSLNSGGINEKLFF TGTGCCAGCAGCTTAAACTCGGGGGGAATTAATGAAAAACTGTTTTTT
14 TRBJ2-5 . . TRBV5-8 CASSYGQIQETQYF TGTGCCAGCAGCTACGGACAGATCCAAGAGACCCAGTACTTC
15 TRBJ1-3 . . TRBV9 CASSMLPGSGNTIYF TGTGCCAGCAGCATGCTACCGGGCTCTGGAAACACCATATATTTT
14 TRBJ1-4 . . TRBV11-2 CASSPGFVGEKLFF TGTGCCAGCAGCCCAGGGTTTGTTGGTGAAAAACTGTTTTTT
19 TRBJ1-4 . . TRBV5-1 CASSLDRYSPPGTNEKLFF TGCGCCAGCAGCTTGGACCGCTACTCGCCGCCCGGGACAAATGAAAAACTGTTTTTT
13 TRBJ2-2 . . TRBV2 CASRVGGTGELFF TGTGCCAGCAGGGTTGGGGGGACCGGGGAGCTGTTTTTT
21 TRBJ2-1 . TRBD2 TRBV19 CASSAWGFLGLAGSEGNEQFF TGTGCCAGTAGTGCCTGGGGTTTTCTGGGACTAGCGGGATCCGAGGGGAATGAGCAGTTCTTC
15 TRBJ1-2 . TRBD1 TRBV4-3 CASSQDVQGALGYTF TGCGCCAGCAGCCAAGATGTCCAGGGGGCGTTGGGCTACACCTTC
16 TRBJ2-1 . TRBD2 TRBV11-2 CASSSPTSGRGDEQFF TGTGCCAGCAGCAGCCCAACTAGCGGGAGGGGGGATGAGCAGTTCTTC
14 TRBJ1-1 . . TRBV28 CASRATRLYTEAFF TGTGCCAGCAGGGCGACAAGGCTGTACACTGAAGCTTTCTTT
15 TRBJ2-5 . TRBD1 TRBV10-1 CASNKGGLYQETQYF TGCGCCAGCAACAAAGGGGGCCTGTACCAAGAGACCCAGTACTTC
14 TRBJ2-7 once TRBD2 TRBV5-3 CARSCGAGAYEQYF TGTGCCAGAAGCTGTGGGGCGGGGGCCTACGAGCAGTACTTC
15 TRBJ1-5 . TRBD1 TRBV10-2 CASSEGNRGFQPQHF TGCGCCAGCAGTGAAGGAAACAGGGGTTTTCAGCCCCAGCATTTT
16 TRBJ2-7 . TRBD2 TRBV7-3 CASSETGTSGRYEQYF TGTGCCAGCAGCGAAACGGGGACTAGCGGGAGGTATGAGCAGTACTTC
16 TRBJ1-3 . TRBD1 TRBV7-2 CASSLTGELSGNTIYF TGTGCCAGCAGCTTAACAGGGGAACTCTCTGGAAACACCATATATTTT
16 TRBJ2-3 once . TRBV28 CASSSPLPTGADTQYF TGTGCCAGCAGTTCCCCCCTGCCCACAGGCGCAGATACGCAGTATTTT
13 TRBJ1-1 . . TRBV15 CATSSSRNTEAFF TGTGCCACCAGCAGTTCCCGGAACACTGAAGCTTTCTTT
13 TRBJ2-7 . TRBD1 TRBV19 CASSISRGYEQYF TGTGCCAGTAGTATATCCAGGGGGTACGAGCAGTACTTC
17 TRBJ2-3 . TRBD2 TRBV11-2 CASSLSLAGGQTDTQYF TGTGCCAGCAGCTTGTCACTAGCGGGGGGGCAGACAGATACGCAGTATTTT
17 TRBJ1-3 once TRBD1 TRBV27 CASRAGTAGYSGNTIYF TGTGCCAGCAGAGCCGGGACAGCGGGTTACTCTGGAAACACCATATATTTT
14 TRBJ2-2 . . TRBV9 CASSVSRENGELFF TGTGCCAGCAGCGTTAGCAGGGAAAACGGGGAGCTGTTTTTT
12 TRBJ2-2 . . TRBV30 CAWSSVAGELFF TGTGCCTGGAGCTCTGTTGCCGGGGAGCTGTTTTTT
19 TRBJ1-4 . TRBD1 TRBV9 CASSVGVVGQGVTNEKLFF TGTGCCAGCAGCGTAGGGGTCGTGGGACAGGGCGTAACTAATGAAAAACTGTTTTTT
15 TRBJ2-7 . . TRBV6-1 CASSEALAASYEQYF TGTGCCAGCAGTGAAGCGCTAGCAGCCTCCTACGAGCAGTACTTC
14 TRBJ1-1 . . TRBV2 CASSEGARNTEAFF TGTGCCAGCAGTGAAGGGGCGAGGAACACTGAAGCTTTCTTT
15 TRBJ1-6 . TRBD1 TRBV2 CASRQPGQTNSPLHF TGTGCCAGCAGACAACCGGGACAGACTAATTCACCCCTCCACTTT
16 TRBJ2-2 . TRBD2 TRBV7-6 CASRIGLAGGIGELFF TGTGCCAGCAGAATCGGACTAGCGGGAGGGATAGGGGAGCTGTTTTTT
16 TRBJ2-3 . . TRBV21-1 CASGTGRVKSTDTQYF TGTGCCAGCGGGACAGGGCGGGTTAAGAGCACAGATACGCAGTATTTT
14 TRBJ2-1 . . TRBV4-3 CASSLIRGGDEQFF TGCGCCAGCAGCCTAATACGGGGTGGGGATGAGCAGTTCTTC
17 TRBJ1-4 . . TRBV4-3 CASSQVGQGSSNEKLFF TGCGCCAGCAGCCAAGTAGGGCAGGGGAGTTCTAATGAAAAACTGTTTTTT
14 TRBJ1-6 once . TRBV4-1 CASSPPGGGSPLHF TGCGCCAGCAGCCCCCCGGGAGGAGGTTCACCCCTCCACTTT
15 TRBJ1-2 . . TRBV9 CASAAGPQEVYGYTF TGTGCCAGCGCGGCGGGGCCACAGGAGGTTTATGGCTACACCTTC
16 TRBJ1-6 . . TRBV4-3 CASSQTGSSYNSPLHF TGCGCCAGCAGCCAAACTGGGAGCTCCTATAATTCACCCCTCCACTTT